The entry below gives a single T cell receptor (beta chain) sequence along with its context. This CDR3 is built from 15 residues. V was shortened by 1 base and J by 2 bases, with 12 bases between the two germline ends. Germline lookup yields CDR1 MNHEY and CDR2 SMNVEV (reference sequence). Per the original methods: It was from reference gene primer amplification that nucleated cell counts were estimated. The table came from immunoSEQ multiplex PCR; TCRdb's copy has only in-frame clones and leaves some out. The DNA was the basis for D and trimming; V, J and clone size are from that table. The sample lists about 190,000 clones; approximately 82% were seen once. This entry belongs to a study of blood T cell repertoires in COVID-19. Overall study: The United States, Italy and Spain supplied acute and convalescent COVID-19 samples. In each case, the material was cDNA or gDNA derived from T cells, B-cell-depleted T cells, or PBMCs.

The TCR originated in a woman of 80 years or more with active or convalescent COVID-19. The sequencing input was peripheral blood. This chain joins TRBV27 and TRBJ2-7, with a weak D call TRBD1 (5 bases). The CDR3 coding sequence is TGTGCCAGCAGTTTATTTGGCAGGGAACCCTACGAGCAGTACTTC. It yields the protein CASSLFGREPYEQYF.